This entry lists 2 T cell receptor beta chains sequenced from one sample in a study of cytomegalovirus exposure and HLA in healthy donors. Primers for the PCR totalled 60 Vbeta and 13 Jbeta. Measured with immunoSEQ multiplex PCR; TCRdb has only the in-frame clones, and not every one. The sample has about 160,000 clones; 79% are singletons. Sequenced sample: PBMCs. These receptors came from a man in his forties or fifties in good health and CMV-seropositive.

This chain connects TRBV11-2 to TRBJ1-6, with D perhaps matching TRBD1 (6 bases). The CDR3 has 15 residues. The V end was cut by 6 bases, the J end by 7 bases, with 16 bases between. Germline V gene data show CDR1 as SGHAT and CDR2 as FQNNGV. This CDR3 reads CASSPLQGSNSPLHF. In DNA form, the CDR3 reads TGTGCCAGCAGTCCTCTACAGGGATCGAATTCACCCCTCCACTTT.

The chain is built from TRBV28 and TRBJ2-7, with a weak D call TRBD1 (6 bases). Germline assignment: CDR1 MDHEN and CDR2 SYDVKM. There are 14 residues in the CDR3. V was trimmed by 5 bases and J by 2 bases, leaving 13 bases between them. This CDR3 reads CASSTTTGAYEQYF. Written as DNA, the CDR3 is TGTGCCAGCAGTACCACGACAGGCGCCTACGAGCAGTACTTC.